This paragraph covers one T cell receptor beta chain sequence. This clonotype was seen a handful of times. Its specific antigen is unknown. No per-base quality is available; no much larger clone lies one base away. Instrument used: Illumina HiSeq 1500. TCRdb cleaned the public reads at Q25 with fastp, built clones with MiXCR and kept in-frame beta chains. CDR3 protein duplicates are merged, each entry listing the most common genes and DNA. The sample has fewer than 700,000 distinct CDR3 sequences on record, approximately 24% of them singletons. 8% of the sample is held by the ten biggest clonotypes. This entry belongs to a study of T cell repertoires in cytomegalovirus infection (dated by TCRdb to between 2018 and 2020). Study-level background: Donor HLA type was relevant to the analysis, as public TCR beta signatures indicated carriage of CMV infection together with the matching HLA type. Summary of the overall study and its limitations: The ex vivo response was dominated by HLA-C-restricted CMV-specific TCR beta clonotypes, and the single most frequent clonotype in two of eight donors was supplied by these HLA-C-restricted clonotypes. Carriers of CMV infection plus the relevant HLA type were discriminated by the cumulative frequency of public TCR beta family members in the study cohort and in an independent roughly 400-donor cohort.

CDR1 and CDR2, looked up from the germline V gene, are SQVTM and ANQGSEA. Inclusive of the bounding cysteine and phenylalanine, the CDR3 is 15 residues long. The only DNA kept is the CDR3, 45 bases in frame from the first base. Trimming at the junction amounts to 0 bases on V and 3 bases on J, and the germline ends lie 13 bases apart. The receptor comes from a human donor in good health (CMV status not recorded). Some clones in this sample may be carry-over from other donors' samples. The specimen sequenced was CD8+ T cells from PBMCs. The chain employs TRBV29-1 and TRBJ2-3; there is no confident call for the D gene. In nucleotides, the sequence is TGCAGCGTTGAAGATATAGCAGCGAGGACAGATACGCAGTATTTT. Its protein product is CSVEDIAARTDTQYF.